Following are 4 T cell receptor beta chains from one sample sequenced in a study of T-cell memory formation after mild COVID-19. In TCRdb, the 5' RACE reads were re-called with MiXCR into one record per CDR3 protein. This table holds fewer than 650,000 distinct CDR3 sequences, less than 25% found once. Source material: PBMCs or a T cell subset sorted from them (not recorded which). All receptors come from an adult woman who had mild COVID-19 (a few samples of this study predate the infection). Cell type and time point are not known.

This clonotype showed up just a few times. The gene calls are TRBV7-2 and TRBJ2-3; no clear D gene. V gave up 5 bases and J gave up 6 bases, with 9 bases separating them. The CDR3 is 12 residues long. Looked up from germline, CDR1 is SGHTA and CDR2 is FQGNSA. The DNA of the CDR3 is TGTGCCAGCAGCACCCTATCGGATACGCAGTATTTT. This translates into CASSTLSDTQYF. Based on the CDR3 plus reference TRBV7-2 and TRBJ2-3, the full variable domain is GAGVSQSPSNKVTEKGKDVELRCDPISGHTALYWYRQSLGQGLEFLIYFQGNSAPDKSGLPSDRFSAERTGGSVSTLTIQRTQQEDSAVYLCASSTLSDTQYFGPGTRLTVL.

This clonotype was found a few times. This sequence joins TRBV29-1 and TRBJ2-7; maybe TRBD1 (8 bases). This CDR3 comprises 14 residues. Trimming left V 1 base short and J 3 bases short, with 13 bases between. CDR1 is SQVTM, CDR2 ANQGSEA, per germline. The DNA for the CDR3 is TGCAGCGTTGAAGCGACAGGGGAGGGCTACGAGCAGTACTTC. Translating it yields CSVEATGEGYEQYF.

This clonotype was observed a handful of times. The V gene is TRBV4-1, the J gene TRBJ1-2; D might be TRBD1 (5 bases). This CDR3 region has 16 residues. Per germline, CDR1 MGHRA and CDR2 YSYEKL. V gave up 5 bases and J gave up 6 bases, with 22 bases separating them. The DNA for the CDR3 is TGCGCCAGCAGCGGGGGGAATCTGCGGACCCGAGATGGCTACACCTTC. Protein product: CASSGGNLRTRDGYTF.

In its sample, this clonotype was seen a few times. The chain carries TRBV4-1 and TRBJ2-7; weak D call: TRBD1 (5 bases). The ends were cut back, 4 bases at V and 5 bases at J, with 15 bases in the middle. CDR1 and CDR2 (germline): MGHRA, YSYEKL. This CDR3 is built from 14 residues. CDR3 sequence: CASSLFLGQNEQYF. DNA for the CDR3: TGCGCCAGCAGCCTCTTTTTGGGGCAGAACGAGCAGTACTTC.